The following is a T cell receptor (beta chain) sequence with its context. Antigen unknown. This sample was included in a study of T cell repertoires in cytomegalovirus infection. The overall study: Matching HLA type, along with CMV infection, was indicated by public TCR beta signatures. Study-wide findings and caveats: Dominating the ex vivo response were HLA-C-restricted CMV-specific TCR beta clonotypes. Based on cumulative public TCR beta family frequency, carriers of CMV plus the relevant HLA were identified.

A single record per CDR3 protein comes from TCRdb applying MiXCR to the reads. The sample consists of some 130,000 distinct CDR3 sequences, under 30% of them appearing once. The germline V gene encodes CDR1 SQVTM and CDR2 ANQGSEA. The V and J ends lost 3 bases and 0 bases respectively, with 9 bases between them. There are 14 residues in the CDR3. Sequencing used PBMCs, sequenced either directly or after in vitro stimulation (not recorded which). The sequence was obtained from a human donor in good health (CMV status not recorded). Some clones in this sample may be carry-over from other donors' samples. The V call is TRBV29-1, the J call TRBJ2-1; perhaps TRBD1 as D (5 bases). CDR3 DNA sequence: TGCAGCGTTGAGGGGCGACTCTCCTACAATGAGCAGTTCTTC. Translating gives CSVEGRLSYNEQFF.